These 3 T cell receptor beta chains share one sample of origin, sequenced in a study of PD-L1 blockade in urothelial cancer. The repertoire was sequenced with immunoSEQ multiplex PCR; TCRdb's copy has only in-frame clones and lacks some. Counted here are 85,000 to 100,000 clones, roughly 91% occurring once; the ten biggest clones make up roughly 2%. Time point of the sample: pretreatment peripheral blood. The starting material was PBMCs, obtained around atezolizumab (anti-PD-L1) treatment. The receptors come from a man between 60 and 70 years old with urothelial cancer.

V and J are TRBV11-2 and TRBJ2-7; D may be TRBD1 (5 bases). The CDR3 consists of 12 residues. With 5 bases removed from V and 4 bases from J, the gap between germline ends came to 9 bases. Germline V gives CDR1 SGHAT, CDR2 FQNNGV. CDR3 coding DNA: TGTGCCAGCAGCCTCAAGGGGTACGAGCAGTACTTC. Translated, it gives CASSLKGYEQYF. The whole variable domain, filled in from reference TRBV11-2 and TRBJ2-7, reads EAGVAQSPRYKIIEKRQSVAFWCNPISGHATLYWYQQILGQGPKLLIQFQNNGVVDDSQLPKDRFSAERLKGVDSTLKIQPAKLEDSAVYLCASSLKGYEQYFGPGTRLTVT.

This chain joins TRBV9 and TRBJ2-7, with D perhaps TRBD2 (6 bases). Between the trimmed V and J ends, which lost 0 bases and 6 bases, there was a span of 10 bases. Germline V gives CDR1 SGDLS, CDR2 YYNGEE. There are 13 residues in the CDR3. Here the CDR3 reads CASSVGLGGEQYF. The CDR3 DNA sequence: TGTGCCAGCAGCGTAGGACTGGGGGGCGAGCAGTACTTC.

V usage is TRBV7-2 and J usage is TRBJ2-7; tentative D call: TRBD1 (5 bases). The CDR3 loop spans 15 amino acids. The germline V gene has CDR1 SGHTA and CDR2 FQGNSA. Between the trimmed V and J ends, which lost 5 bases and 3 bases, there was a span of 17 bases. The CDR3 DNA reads TGTGCCAGCAGCATTAGACAGTATAAAGGCTACGAGCAGTACTTC. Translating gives CASSIRQYKGYEQYF.